Below, one T cell receptor beta chain is given with its context. The antigen is not known. CDR1 SGHTA and CDR2 FQGTGA come from the germline V gene. Trimming took 0 bases from V and 4 from J, leaving 11 bases between them. There are 15 residues in the CDR3. This sample was taken from a study of PD-1 blockade in classical Hodgkin lymphoma. Notes on the study in general: Complete responders started with a diversity level that resembled newly diagnosed patients at baseline.

Clones were sequenced by immunoSEQ multiplex PCR, and TCRdb holds only the in-frame ones, with some missing. This table has about 41,000 clones, approximately 70% appearing once. Time point given: cycle 4 day 1 (C4D1), after 6 weeks of nivolumab. Every one of the patients relapsed after autologous stem cell transplantation (brentuximab vedotin exposure was variable). The sequence came from a human donor with classical Hodgkin lymphoma. The rearrangement uses TRBV7-3 and TRBJ2-3; D may correspond to TRBD1 or TRBD2 (5 bases each). The starting material was peripheral blood mononuclear cells (PBMCs), obtained before the fourth cycle of nivolumab. CDR3 in DNA: TGTGCCAGCAGCTTAACAGGGATGGGGGCAGATACGCAGTATTTT. Protein: CASSLTGMGADTQYF.